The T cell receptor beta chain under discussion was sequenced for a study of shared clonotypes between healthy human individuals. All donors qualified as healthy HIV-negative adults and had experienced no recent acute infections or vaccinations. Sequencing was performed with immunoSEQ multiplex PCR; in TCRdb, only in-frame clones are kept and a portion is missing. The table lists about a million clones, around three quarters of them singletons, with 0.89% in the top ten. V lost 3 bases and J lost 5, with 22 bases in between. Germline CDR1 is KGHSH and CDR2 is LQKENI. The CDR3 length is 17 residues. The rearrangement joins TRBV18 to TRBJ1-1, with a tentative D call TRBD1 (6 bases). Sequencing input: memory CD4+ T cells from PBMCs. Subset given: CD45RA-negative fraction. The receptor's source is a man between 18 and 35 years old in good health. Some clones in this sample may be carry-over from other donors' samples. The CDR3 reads CASSPRVGGSGWTEAFF. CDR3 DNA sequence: TGTGCCAGCTCACCCAGGGTAGGGGGGTCCGGGTGGACTGAAGCTTTCTTT.